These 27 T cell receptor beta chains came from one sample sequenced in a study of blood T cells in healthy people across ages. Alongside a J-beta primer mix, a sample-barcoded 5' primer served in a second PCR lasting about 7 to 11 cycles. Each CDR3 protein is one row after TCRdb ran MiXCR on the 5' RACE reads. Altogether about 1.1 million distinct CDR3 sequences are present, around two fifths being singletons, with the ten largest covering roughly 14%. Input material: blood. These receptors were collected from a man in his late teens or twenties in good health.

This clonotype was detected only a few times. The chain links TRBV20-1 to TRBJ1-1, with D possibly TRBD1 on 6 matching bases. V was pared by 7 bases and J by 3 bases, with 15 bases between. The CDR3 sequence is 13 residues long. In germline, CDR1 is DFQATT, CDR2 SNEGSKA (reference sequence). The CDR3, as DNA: TGCAGTGGCATCGGGGGGGGCGACACTGAAGCTTTCTTT. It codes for CSGIGGGDTEAFF.

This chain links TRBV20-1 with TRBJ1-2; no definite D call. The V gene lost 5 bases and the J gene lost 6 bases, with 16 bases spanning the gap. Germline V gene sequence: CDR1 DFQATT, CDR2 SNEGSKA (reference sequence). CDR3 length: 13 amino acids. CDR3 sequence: CSAYTTLGNGYTF. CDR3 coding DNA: TGCAGTGCTTACACTACTTTGGGAAATGGCTACACCTTC.

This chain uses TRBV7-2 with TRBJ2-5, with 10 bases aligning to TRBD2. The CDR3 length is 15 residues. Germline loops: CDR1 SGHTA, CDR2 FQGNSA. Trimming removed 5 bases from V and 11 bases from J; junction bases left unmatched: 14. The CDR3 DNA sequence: TGTGCCAGCAGCCCTCTAGCGGGGGACGTCAATGAGCAGTACTTC. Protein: CASSPLAGDVNEQYF.

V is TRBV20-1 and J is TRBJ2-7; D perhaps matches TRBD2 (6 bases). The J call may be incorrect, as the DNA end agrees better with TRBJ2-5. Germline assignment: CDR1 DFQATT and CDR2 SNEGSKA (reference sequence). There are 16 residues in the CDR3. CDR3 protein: CSASPLDVWGEETQYF. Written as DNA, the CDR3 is TGCAGTGCTAGCCCCTTAGATGTCTGGGGGGAAGAGACCCAGTACTTC.

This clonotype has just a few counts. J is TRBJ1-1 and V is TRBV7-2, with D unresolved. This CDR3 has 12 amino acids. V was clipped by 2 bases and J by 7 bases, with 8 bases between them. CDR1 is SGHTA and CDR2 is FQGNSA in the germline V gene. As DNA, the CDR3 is TGTGCCAGCAGCTTAACGATGGGTGAAGCTTTCTTT. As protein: CASSLTMGEAFF.

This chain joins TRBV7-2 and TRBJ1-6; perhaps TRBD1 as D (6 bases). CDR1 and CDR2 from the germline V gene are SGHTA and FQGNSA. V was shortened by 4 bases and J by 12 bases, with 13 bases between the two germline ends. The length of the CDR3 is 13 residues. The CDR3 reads CASSSGGGVPLHF. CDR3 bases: TGTGCCAGCAGCTCCGGAGGGGGGGTACCCCTCCACTTT.

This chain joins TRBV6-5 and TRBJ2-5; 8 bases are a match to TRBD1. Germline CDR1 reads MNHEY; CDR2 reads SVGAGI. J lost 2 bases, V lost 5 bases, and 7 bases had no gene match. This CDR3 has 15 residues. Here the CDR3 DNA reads TGTGCCAGCAGTCCACGGACAGGGACGCAAGAGACCCAGTACTTC. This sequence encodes CASSPRTGTQETQYF.

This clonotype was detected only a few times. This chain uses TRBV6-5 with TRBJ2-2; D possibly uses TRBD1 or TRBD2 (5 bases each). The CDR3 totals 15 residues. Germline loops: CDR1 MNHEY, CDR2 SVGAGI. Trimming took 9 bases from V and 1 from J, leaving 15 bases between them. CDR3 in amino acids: CASKLGPKNTGELFF. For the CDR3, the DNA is TGTGCCAGTAAACTGGGACCGAAGAACACCGGGGAGCTGTTTTTT.

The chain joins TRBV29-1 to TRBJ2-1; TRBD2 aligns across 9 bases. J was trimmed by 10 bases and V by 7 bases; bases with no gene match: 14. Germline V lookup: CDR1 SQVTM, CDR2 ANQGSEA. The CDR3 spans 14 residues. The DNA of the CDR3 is TGCAGCGCCCTAATCGGACTAGCGAGGAAGGAGCAGTTCTTC. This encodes CSALIGLARKEQFF.

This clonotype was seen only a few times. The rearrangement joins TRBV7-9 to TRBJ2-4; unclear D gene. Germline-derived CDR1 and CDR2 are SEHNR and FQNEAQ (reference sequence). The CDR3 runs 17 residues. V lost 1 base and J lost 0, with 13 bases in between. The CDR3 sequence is CASSLDGAGLAKNIQYF. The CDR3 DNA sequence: TGTGCCAGCAGCTTAGATGGCGCAGGTCTAGCCAAAAACATTCAGTACTTC. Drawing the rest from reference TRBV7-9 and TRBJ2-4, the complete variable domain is DTGVSQNPRHKITKRGQNVTFRCDPISEHNRLYWYRQTLGQGPEFLTYFQNEAQLEKSRLLSDRFSAERPKGSFSTLEIQRTEQGDSAMYLCASSLDGAGLAKNIQYFGAGTRLSVL.

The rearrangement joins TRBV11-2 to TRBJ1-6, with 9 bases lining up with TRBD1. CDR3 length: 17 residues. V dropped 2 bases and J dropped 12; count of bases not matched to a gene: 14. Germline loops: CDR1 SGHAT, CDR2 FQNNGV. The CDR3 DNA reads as TGTGCCAGCAGCTTATTTACGGGACAGGGAAAAAGGGAACCCCTCCACTTT. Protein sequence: CASSLFTGQGKREPLHF.

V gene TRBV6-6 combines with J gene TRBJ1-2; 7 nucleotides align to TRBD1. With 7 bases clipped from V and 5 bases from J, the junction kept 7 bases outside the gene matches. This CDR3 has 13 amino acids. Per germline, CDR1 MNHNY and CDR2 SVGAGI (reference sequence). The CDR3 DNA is TGTGCCAGCATCGCGACAGGGCCGTATGGCTACACCTTC. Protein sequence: CASIATGPYGYTF.

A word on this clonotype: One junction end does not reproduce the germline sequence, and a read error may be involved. Here the CDR3 reads CASSYLGRDEQYF. The DNA for the CDR3 is TGTGCCAGCAGTTACTTGGGACGGGATGAGCAGTACTTC. The V gene is TRBV10-3, the J gene TRBJ2-7; D might be TRBD1 or TRBD2, each matching 5 bases. The germline gives CDR1 ENHRY, CDR2 SYGVKD. This CDR3 is 13 amino acids long.

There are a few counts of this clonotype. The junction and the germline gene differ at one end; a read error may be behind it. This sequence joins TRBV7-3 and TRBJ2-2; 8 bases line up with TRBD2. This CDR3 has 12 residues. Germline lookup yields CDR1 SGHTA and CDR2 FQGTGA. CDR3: CATNGPAGVLFF. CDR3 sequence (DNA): TGTGCCACCAATGGGCCAGCGGGGGTGCTGTTTTTT.

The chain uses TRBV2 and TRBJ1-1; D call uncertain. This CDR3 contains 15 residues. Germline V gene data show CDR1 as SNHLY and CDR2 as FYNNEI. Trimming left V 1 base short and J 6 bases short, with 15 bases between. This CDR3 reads CASSEDGGRGAEAFF. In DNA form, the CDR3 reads TGTGCCAGCAGTGAAGATGGCGGGCGTGGAGCTGAAGCTTTCTTT.

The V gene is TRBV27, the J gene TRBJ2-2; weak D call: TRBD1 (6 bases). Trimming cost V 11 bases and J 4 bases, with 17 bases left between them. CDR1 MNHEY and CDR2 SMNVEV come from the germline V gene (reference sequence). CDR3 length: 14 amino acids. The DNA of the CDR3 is TGTGCCTCTTCGGCTGACAGGACCACCGGGGAGCTGTTTTTT. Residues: CASSADRTTGELFF.

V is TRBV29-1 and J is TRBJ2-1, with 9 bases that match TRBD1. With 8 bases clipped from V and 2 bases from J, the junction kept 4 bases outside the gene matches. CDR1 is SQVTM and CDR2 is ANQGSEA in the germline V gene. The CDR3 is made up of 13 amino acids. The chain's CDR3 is CSSGQGAYNEQFF. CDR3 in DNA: TGCAGCTCGGGACAGGGAGCCTACAATGAGCAGTTCTTC.

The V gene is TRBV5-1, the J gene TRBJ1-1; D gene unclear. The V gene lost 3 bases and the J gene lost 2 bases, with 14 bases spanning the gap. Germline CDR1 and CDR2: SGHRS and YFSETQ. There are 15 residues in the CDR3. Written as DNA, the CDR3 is TGCGCCAGCAGCTCCTTTTCCGGGGATAACACTGAAGCTTTCTTT. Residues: CASSSFSGDNTEAFF.

DNA for the CDR3: TGCGCCAGCAGCCGAGGAACAGGGGTAGAGGGGACTGAAGCTTTCTTT. Amino acids: CASSRGTGVEGTEAFF. The chain uses TRBV4-1 and TRBJ1-1; 7 nucleotides agree with TRBD1. V shed 4 bases, J shed 5 bases, and the junction held 13 bases outside the gene matches. The germline CDR1 and CDR2 sequences are MGHRA and YSYEKL. The CDR3 is 16 residues long.

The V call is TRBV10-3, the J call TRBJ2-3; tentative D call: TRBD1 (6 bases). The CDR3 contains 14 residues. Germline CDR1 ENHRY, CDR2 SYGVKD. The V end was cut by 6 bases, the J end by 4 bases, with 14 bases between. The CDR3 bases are TGTGCCATCAGGGGGGCCCGGGATCCAGATACGCAGTATTTT. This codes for CAIRGARDPDTQYF.

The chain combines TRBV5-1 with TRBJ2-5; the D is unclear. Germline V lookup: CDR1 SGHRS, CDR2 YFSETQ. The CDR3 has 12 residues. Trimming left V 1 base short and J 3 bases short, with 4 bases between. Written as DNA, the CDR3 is TGCGCCAGCAGCTTGCAGGAAGAGACCCAGTACTTC. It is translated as CASSLQEETQYF.

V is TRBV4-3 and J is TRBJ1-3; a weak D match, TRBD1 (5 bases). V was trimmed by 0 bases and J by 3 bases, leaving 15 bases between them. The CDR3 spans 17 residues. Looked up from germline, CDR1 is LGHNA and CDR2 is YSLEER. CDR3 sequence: CASSQERRGLYGNTIYF. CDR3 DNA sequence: TGCGCCAGCAGCCAAGAGAGGAGGGGATTATATGGAAACACCATATATTTT.

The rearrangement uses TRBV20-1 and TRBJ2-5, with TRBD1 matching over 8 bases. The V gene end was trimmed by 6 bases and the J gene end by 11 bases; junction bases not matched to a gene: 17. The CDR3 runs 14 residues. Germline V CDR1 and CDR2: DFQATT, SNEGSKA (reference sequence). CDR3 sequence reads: CSAETGQALNEQYF. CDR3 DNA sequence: TGCAGTGCCGAGACGGGACAGGCCCTCAATGAGCAGTACTTC.

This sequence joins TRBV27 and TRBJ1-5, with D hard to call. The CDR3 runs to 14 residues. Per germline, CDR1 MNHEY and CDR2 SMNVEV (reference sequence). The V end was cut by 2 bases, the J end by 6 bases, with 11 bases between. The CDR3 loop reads CASSLGQTLQPQHF. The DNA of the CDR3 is TGTGCCAGCAGTTTAGGGCAGACCCTTCAGCCCCAGCATTTT.

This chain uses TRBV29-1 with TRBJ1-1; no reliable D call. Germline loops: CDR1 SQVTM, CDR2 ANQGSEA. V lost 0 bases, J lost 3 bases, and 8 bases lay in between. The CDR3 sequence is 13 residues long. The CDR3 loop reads CSVEDSWDTEAFF. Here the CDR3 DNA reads TGCAGCGTTGAAGATTCCTGGGACACTGAAGCTTTCTTT.

CDR3 protein: CSARERDTEAFF. CDR3 in DNA: TGCAGTGCTAGGGAACGGGACACTGAAGCTTTCTTT. This chain uses TRBV20-1 with TRBJ1-1; D uncertain. In germline, CDR1 is DFQATT, CDR2 SNEGSKA (reference sequence). V lost 3 bases and J 3 bases, leaving 8 bases between the germline ends. The CDR3 has 12 amino acids.

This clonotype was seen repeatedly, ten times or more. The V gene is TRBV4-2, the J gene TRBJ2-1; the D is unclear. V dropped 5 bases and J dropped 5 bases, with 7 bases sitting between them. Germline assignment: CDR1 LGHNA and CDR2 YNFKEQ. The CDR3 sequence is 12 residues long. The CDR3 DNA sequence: TGTGCCAGCAGCTCGCGAAACAATGAGCAGTTCTTC. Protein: CASSSRNNEQFF.